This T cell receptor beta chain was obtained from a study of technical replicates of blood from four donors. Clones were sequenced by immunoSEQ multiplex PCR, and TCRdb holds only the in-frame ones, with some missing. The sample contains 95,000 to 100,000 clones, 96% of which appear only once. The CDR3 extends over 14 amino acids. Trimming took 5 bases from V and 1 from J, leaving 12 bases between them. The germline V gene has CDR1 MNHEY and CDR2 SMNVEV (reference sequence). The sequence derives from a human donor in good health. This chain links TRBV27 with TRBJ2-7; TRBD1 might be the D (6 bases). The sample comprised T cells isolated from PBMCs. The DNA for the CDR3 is TGTGCCAGCAGTCCAGGGGTAGGATCCTACGAGCAGTACTTC. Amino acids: CASSPGVGSYEQYF.